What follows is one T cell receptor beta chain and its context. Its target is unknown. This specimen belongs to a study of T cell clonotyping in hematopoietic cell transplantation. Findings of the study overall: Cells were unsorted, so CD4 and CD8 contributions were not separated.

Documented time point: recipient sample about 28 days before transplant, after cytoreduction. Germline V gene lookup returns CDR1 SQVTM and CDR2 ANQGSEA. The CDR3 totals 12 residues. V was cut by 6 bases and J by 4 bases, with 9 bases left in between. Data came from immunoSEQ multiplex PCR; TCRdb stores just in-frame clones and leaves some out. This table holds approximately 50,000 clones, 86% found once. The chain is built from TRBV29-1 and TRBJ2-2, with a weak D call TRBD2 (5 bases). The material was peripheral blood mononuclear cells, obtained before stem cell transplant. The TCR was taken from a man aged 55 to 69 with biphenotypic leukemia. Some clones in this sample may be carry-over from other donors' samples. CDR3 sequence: CSVRGFTGELFF. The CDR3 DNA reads TGCAGCGTCCGGGGATTCACCGGGGAGCTGTTTTTT.